This TCR beta chain was profiled in a study of metastatic and nonmetastatic thyroid tumors. Study background: Repertoires from malignant and benign thyroid patients were compared across blood and tumor or nodule tissue.

Original processing notes: Clinicopathological groups supplied CDR3 differences that were used to build a distant-metastasis classifier for papillary thyroid cancer. TCRdb reprocessed the PCR reads via MiXCR. TCRdb's processing, not the study's, gives the V and J calls here. The sample lists just over 20,000 clones; 12% were seen once. The table lists this clone with many counts. Its antigen is not known. CDR1 is SGHAT and CDR2 is FQNNGV in the germline V gene. Germline trimming cut 4 bases from V and 2 bases from J; bases unmatched to any gene: 8. The CDR3 runs 15 residues. Thyroid surgery was preceded by no treatment in any patient. Findings and caveats of the study: A significant increase in TCR beta diversity was reportedly seen in malignant thyroid tumors relative to benign nodules, in blood and tumor.

Sample: blood. This clonotype was obtained from a male donor with papillary thyroid cancer or a benign thyroid nodule (not recorded which). Some clones in this sample may be carry-over from other donors' samples. The chain combines TRBV11-2 with TRBJ2-7; 7 nucleotides align to TRBD1. The DNA for the CDR3 is TGTGCCAGCAGCTACACCGGGACAGCAGCCTACGAGCAGTACTTC. Its translation: CASSYTGTAAYEQYF.